The 5 T cell receptor beta chains below all came from one sample that was sequenced in a study of memory CD4+ T cells and cytomegalovirus serostatus (dated by TCRdb to between 2018 and 2021). To prepare the library, the immunoSEQ multiplex PCR assay was applied. TCRdb re-hosts the immuneACCESS table, in-frame sequences only. Its copies lack some clones; in the studies checked, an unresolved V gene accounts for under half of them, and the cause for the rest is not known. This sample is represented by about 58,000 clones; roughly 84% of them were singletons. The ten largest clones add up to about 0.5% of the sample. Single viable CD3+CD4+CD8-CD45RO+ cells were sorted as memory CD4+ T cells on a FACSAria II. The specimen sequenced was memory CD4+ T cells from blood. These receptors were taken from an adult in good health and CMV-seronegative. Some clones in this sample may be carry-over from other donors' samples.

This clone showed up just a few times. This chain connects TRBV7-9 to TRBJ2-1; tentatively, D is TRBD2 (6 bases). V was cut by 4 bases and J by 6 bases, with 13 bases left in between. CDR1 is SEHNR and CDR2 is FQNEAQ in the germline V gene (reference sequence). The CDR3 sequence is 14 residues long. The CDR3 DNA follows: TGTGCCAGCAGCTGGGACGGGGGTGGCAATGAGCAGTTCTTC. Protein product: CASSWDGGGNEQFF.

The V call is TRBV5-1, the J call TRBJ2-7; D is undetermined. The CDR3 is 14 residues long. CDR1 is SGHRS, CDR2 YFSETQ, per germline. V was shortened by 5 bases and J by 0 bases, with 12 bases between the two germline ends. CDR3 loop: CASRTDQSSYEQYF. CDR3 nucleotides: TGCGCCAGCAGAACGGACCAATCCTCCTACGAGCAGTACTTC.

V usage is TRBV5-4 and J usage is TRBJ2-7; TRBD2 matches 8 bases. The CDR3 has 15 residues. J was trimmed by 0 bases and V by 0 bases; bases with no gene match: 2. Germline CDR1 is SGHNT and CDR2 is YYREEE (reference sequence). The CDR3 reads CASSLVAGSSYEQYF. Here the CDR3 DNA reads TGTGCCAGCAGCTTGGTAGCGGGGTCCTCCTACGAGCAGTACTTC.

The V and J genes are TRBV28 and TRBJ1-4, with 7 bases matching TRBD1. V lost 6 bases, J lost 8 bases, and 3 bases stayed unmatched. Per germline, CDR1 MDHEN and CDR2 SYDVKM. The CDR3 runs to 12 residues. The CDR3 region is CASRPGGEKLFF. The CDR3 DNA reads as TGTGCCAGCAGGCCAGGGGGAGAAAAACTGTTTTTT.

The sample holds a few counts of this clone. The chain combines TRBV19 with TRBJ2-3, with D unresolved. Trimming left V 7 bases short and J 0 bases short, with 11 bases between. The germline CDR1 and CDR2 sequences are LNHDA and SQIVND (reference sequence). The CDR3 is 14 residues long. CDR3 nucleotides: TGTGCCAGTACGCAACAGTCTAGCACAGATACGCAGTATTTT. The encoded protein is CASTQQSSTDTQYF. Full variable domain (missing parts from reference TRBV19 and TRBJ2-3): DGGITQSPKYLFRKEGQNVTLSCEQNLNHDAMYWYRQDPGQGLRLIYYSQIVNDFQKGDIAEGYSVSREKKESFPLTVTSAQKNPTAFYLCASTQQSSTDTQYFGPGTRLTVL.